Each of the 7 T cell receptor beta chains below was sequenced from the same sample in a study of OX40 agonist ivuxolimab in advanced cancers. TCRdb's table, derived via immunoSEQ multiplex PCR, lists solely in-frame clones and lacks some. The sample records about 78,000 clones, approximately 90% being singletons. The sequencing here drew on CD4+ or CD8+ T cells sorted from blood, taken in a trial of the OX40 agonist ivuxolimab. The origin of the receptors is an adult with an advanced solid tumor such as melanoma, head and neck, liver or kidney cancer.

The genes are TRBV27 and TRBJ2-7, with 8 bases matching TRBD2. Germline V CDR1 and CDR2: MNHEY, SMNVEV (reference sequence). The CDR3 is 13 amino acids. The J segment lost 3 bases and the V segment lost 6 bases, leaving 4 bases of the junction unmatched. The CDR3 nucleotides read TGTGCCAGCAGGCGGGAGGCCTACTACGAGCAGTACTTC. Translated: CASRREAYYEQYF.

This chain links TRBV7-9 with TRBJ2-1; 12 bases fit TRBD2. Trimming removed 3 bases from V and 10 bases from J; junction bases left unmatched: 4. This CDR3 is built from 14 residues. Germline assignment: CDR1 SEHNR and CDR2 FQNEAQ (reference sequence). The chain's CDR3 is CASSFRTSGIEQFF. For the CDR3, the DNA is TGTGCCAGCAGCTTTCGGACTAGCGGGATCGAGCAGTTCTTC.

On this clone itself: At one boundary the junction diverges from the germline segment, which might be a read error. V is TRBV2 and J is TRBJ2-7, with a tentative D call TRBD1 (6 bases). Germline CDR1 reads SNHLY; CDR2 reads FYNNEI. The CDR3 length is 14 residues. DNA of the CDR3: TGTGCCAGCAGGGAAGGTGTGGGGGCCTTGGAGCAGTACTTC. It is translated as CASREGVGALEQYF.

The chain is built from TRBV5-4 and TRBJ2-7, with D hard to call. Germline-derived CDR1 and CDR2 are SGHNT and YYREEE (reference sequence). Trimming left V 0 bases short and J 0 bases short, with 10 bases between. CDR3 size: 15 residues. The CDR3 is CASSLGGFASYEQYF. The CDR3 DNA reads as TGTGCCAGCAGCTTGGGGGGATTTGCCTCCTACGAGCAGTACTTC.

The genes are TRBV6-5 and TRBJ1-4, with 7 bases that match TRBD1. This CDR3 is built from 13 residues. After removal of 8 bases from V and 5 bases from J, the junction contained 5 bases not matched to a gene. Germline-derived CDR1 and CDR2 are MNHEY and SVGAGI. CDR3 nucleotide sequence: TGTGCCAGCGGGGACAGTGGGAATGAAAAACTGTTTTTT. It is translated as CASGDSGNEKLFF.

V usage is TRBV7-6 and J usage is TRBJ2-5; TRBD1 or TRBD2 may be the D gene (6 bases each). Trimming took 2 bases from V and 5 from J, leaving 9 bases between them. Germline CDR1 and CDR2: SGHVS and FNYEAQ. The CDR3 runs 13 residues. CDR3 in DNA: TGTGCCAGCAGCTTAATAGGGGGGGAGACCCAGTACTTC. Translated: CASSLIGGETQYF.

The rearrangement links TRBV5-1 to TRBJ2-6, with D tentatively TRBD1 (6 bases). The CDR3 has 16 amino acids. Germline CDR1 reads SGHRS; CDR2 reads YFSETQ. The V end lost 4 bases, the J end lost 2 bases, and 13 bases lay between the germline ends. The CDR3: CASSAGTNAGANVLTF. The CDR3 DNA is TGCGCCAGCAGCGCAGGGACAAACGCTGGGGCCAACGTCCTGACTTTC. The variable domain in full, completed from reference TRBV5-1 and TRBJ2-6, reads KAGVTQTPRYLIKTRGQQVTLSCSPISGHRSVSWYQQTPGQGLQFLFEYFSETQRNKGNFPGRFSGRQFSNSRSEMNVSTLELGDSALYLCASSAGTNAGANVLTFGAGSRLTVL.